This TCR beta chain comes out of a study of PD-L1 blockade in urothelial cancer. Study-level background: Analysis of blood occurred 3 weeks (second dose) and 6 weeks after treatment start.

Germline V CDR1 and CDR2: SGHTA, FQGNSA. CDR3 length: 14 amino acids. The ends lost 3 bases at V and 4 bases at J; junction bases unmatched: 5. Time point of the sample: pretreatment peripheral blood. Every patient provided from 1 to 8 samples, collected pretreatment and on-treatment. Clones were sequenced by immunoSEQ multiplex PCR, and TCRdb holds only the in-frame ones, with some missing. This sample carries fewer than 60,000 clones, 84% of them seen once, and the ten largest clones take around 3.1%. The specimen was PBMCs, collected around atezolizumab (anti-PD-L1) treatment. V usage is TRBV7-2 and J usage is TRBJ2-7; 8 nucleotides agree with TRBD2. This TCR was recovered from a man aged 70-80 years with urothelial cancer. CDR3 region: CASSFGSGAYEQYF. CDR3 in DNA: TGTGCCAGCAGCTTTGGTAGCGGGGCTTACGAGCAGTACTTC.